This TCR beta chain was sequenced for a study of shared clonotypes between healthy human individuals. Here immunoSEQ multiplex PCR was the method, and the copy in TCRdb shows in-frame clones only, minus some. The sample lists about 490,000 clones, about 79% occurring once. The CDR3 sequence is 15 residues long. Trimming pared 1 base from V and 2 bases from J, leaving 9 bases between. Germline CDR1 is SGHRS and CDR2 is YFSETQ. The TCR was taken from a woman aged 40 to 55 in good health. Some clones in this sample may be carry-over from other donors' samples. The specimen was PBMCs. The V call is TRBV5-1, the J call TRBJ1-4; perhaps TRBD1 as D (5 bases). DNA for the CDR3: TGCGCCAGCAGCTTGCAGCCAGGGACTAATGAAAAACTGTTTTTT. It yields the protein CASSLQPGTNEKLFF.